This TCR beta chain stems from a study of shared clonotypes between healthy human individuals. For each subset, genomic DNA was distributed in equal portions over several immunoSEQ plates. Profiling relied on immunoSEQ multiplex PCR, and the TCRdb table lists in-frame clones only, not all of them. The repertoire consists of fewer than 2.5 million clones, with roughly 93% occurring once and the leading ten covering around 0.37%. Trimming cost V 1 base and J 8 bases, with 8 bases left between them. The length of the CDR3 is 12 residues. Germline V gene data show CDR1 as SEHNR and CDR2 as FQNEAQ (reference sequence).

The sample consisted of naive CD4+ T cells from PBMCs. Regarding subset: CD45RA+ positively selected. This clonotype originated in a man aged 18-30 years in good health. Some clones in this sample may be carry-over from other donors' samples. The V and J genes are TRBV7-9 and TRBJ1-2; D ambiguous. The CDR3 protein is CASSLGVDGYTF. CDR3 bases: TGTGCCAGCAGCTTAGGAGTGGACGGCTACACCTTC.